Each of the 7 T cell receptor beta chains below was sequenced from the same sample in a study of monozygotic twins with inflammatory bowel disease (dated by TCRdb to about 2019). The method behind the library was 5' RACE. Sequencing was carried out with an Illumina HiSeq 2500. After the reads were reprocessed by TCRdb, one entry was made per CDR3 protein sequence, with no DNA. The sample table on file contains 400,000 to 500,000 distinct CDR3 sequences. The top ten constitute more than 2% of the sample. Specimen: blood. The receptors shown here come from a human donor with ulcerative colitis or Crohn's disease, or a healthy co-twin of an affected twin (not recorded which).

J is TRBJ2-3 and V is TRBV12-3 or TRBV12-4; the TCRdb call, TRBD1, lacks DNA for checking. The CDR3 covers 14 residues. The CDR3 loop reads CASSEWGGTDTQYF.

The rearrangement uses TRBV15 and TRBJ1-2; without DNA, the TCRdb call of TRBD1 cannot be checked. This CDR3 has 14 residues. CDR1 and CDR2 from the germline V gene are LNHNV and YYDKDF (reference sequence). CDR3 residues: CATKPGHQGSGYTF.

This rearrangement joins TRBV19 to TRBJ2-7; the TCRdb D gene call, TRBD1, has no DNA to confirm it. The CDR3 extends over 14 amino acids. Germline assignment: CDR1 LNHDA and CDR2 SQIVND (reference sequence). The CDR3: CASGRTGGIYEQYF.

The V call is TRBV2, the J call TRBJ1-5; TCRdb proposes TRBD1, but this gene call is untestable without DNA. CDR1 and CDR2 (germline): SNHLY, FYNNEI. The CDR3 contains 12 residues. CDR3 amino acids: CASSEQGTSQHF. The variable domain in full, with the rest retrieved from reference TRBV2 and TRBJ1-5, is EPEVTQTPSHQVTQMGQEVILRCVPISNHLYFYWYRQILGQKVEFLVSFYNNEISEKSEIFDDQFSVERPDGSNFTLKIRSTKLEDSAMYFCASSEQGTSQHFGDGTRLSIL.

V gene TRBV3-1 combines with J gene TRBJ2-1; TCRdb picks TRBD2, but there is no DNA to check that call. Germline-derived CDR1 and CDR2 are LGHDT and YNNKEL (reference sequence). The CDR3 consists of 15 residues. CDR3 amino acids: CASSQGTRRANEQFF.

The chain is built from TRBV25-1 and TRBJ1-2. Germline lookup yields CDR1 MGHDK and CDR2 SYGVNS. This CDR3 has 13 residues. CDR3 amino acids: CASSTEANYGYTF.

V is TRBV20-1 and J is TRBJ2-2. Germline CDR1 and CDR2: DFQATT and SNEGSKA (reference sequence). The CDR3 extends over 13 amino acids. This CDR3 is CSARGVGAGKLFF.